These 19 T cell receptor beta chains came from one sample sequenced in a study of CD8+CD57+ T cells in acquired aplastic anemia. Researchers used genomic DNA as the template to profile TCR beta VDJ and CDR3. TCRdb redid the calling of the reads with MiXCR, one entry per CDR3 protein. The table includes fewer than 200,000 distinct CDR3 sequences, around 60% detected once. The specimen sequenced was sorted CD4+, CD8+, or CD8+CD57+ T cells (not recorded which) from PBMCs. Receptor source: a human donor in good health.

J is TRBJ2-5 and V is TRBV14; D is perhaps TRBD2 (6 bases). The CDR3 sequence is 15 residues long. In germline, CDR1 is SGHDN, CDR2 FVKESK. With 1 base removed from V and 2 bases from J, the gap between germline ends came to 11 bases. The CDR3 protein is CASSQVTGEQETQYF. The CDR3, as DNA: TGTGCCAGCAGCCAAGTTACGGGGGAACAAGAGACCCAGTACTTC.

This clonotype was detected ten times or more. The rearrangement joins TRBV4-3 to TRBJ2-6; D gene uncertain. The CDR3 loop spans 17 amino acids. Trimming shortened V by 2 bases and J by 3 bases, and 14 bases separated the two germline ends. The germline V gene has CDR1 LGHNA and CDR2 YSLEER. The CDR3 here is CASSQSLMGFGANVLTF. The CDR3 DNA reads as TGCGCCAGCAGCCAATCCCTAATGGGGTTTGGGGCCAACGTCCTGACTTTC.

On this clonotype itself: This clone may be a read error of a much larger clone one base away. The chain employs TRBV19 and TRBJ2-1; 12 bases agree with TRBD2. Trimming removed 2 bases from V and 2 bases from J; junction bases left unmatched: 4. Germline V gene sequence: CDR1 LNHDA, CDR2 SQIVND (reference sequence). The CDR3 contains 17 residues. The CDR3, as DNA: TGTGCCAGTAGTATAAGAGGACTAGCGGGGCCCTACAATGAGCAGTTCTTC. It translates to CASSIRGLAGPYNEQFF.

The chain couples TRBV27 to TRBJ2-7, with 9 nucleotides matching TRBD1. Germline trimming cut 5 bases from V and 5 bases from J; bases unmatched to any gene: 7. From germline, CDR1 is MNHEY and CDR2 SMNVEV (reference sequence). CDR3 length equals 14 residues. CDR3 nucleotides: TGTGCCAGCAGTACCCCGGGACAGGGAAACGAGCAGTACTTC. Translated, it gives CASSTPGQGNEQYF.

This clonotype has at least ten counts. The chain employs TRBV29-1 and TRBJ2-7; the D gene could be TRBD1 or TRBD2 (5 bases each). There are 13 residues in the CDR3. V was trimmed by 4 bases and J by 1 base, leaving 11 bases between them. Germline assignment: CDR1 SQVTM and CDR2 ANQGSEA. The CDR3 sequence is CSVVGTRSYEQYF. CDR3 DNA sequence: TGCAGCGTTGTGGGGACCCGGTCCTACGAGCAGTACTTC.

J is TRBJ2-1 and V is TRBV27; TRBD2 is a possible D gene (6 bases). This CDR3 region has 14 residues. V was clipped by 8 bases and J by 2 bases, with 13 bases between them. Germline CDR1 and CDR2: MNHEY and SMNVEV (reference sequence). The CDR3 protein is CASGDSGAYNEQFF. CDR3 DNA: TGTGCCAGCGGTGATTCGGGAGCCTACAATGAGCAGTTCTTC.

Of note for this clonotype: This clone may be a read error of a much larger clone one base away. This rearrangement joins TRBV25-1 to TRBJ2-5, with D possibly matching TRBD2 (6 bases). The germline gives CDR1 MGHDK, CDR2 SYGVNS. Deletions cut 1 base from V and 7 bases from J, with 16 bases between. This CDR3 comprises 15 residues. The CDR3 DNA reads TGTGCCAGCAGTGAATCGGAGTATCTGGGGGGGACCCAGTACTTC. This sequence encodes CASSESEYLGGTQYF.

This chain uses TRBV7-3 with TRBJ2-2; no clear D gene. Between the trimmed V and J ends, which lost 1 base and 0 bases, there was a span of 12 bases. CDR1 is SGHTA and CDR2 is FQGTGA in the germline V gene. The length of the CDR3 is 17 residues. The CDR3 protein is CASSLKGFGANTGELFF. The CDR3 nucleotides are TGTGCCAGCAGCTTAAAAGGATTTGGGGCGAACACCGGGGAGCTGTTTTTT.

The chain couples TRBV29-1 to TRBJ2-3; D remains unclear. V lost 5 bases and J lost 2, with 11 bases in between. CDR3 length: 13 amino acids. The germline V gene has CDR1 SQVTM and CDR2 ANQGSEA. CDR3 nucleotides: TGCAGCGTTCGCAAACCCCCCACAGATACGCAGTATTTT. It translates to CSVRKPPTDTQYF.

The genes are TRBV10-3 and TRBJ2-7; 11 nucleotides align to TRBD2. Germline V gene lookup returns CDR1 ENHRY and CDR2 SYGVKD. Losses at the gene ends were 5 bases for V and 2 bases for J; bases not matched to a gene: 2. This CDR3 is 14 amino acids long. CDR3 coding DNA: TGTGCCATCAGTAAGACTAGCGGGGCCTACGAGCAGTACTTC. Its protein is CAISKTSGAYEQYF.

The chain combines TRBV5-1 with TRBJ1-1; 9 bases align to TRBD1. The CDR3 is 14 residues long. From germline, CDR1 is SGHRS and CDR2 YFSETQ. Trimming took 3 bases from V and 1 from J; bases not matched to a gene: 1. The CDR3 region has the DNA TGCGCCAGCAGCTGGGGACAGGGGAACACTGAAGCTTTCTTT. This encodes CASSWGQGNTEAFF. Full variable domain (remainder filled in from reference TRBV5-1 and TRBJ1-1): KAGVTQTPRYLIKTRGQQVTLSCSPISGHRSVSWYQQTPGQGLQFLFEYFSETQRNKGNFPGRFSGRQFSNSRSEMNVSTLELGDSALYLCASSWGQGNTEAFFGQGTRLTVV.

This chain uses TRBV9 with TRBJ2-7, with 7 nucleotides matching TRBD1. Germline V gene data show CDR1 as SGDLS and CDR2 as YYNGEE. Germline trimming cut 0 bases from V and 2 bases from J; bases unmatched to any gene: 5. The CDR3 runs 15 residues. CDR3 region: CASSVALGQAYEQYF. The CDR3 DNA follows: TGTGCCAGCAGCGTAGCGCTTGGACAGGCCTACGAGCAGTACTTC. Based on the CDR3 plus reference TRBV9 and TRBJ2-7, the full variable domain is DSGVTQTPKHLITATGQRVTLRCSPRSGDLSVYWYQQSLDQGLQFLIQYYNGEERAKGNILERFSAQQFPDLHSELNLSSLELGDSALYFCASSVALGQAYEQYFGPGTRLTVT.

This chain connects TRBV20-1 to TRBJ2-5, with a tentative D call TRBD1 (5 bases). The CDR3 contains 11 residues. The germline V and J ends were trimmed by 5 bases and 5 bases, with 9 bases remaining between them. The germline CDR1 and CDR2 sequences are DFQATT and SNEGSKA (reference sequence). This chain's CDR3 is CSAQGSETQYF. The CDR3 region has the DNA TGCAGTGCTCAGGGAAGCGAGACCCAGTACTTC.

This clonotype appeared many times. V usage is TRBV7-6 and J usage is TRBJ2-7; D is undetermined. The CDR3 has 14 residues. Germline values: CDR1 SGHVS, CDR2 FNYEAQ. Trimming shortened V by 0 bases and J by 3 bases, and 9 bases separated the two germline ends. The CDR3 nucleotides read TGTGCCAGCAGCTTAGCGCACAGAGACTACGAGCAGTACTTC. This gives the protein CASSLAHRDYEQYF.

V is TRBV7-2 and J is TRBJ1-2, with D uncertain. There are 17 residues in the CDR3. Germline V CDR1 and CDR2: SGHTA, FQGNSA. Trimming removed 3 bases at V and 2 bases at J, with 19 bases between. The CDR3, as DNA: TGTGCCAGCAGCTTGGAACCCCTCATGGGGAGGAACTATGGCTACACCTTC. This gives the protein CASSLEPLMGRNYGYTF. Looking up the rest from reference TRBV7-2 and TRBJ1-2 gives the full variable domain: GAGVSQSPSNKVTEKGKDVELRCDPISGHTALYWYRQSLGQGLEFLIYFQGNSAPDKSGLPSDRFSAERTGGSVSTLTIQRTQQEDSAVYLCASSLEPLMGRNYGYTFGSGTRLTVV.

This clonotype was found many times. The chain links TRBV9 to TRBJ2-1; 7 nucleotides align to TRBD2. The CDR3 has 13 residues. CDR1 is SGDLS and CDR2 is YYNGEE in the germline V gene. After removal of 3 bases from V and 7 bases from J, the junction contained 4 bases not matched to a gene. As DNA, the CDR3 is TGTGCCAGCAGCGGGGGGGGTAGGAATGAGCAGTTCTTC. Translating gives CASSGGGRNEQFF.

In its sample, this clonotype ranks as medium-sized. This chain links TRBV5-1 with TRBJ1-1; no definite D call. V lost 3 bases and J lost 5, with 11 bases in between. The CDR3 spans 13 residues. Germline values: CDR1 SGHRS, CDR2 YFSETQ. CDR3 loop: CASSSGLMTEAFF. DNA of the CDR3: TGCGCCAGCAGCTCTGGACTGATGACTGAAGCTTTCTTT.

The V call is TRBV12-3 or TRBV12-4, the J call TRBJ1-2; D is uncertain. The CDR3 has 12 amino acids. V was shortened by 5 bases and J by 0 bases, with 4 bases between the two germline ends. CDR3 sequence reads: CASSEPNYGYTF. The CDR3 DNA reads TGTGCCAGCAGTGAACCTAACTATGGCTACACCTTC.

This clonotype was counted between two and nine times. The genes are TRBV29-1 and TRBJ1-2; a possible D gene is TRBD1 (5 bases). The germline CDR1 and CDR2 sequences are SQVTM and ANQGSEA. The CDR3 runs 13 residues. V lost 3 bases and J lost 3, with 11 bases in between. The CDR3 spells CSVDWGGDYGYTF. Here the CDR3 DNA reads TGCAGCGTTGACTGGGGGGGAGACTATGGCTACACCTTC.